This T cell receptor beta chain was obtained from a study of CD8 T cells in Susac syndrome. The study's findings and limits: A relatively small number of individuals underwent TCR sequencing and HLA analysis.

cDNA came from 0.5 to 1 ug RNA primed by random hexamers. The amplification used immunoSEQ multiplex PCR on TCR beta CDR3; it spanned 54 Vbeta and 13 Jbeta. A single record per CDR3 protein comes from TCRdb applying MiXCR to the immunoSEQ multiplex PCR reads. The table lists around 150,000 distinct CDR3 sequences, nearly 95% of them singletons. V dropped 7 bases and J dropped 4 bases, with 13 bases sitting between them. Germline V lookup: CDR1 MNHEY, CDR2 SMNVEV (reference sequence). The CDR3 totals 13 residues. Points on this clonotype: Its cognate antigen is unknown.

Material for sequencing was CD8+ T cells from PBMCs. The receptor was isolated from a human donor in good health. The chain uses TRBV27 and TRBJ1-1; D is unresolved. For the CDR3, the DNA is TGTGCCAGCACGAATCAGGAATTCACTGAAGCTTTCTTT. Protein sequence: CASTNQEFTEAFF.